A selection of T cell receptor beta chains follows, all from one sample in a study of OX40 agonist ivuxolimab in advanced cancers. The assay was immunoSEQ multiplex PCR, and TCRdb's table has in-frame clones only and misses some. The data hold roughly 77,000 clones, with under 85% observed a single time. This material consisted of CD4+ or CD8+ T cells sorted from blood, taken in a trial of the OX40 agonist ivuxolimab. The source of these receptors is an adult with an advanced solid tumor such as melanoma, head and neck, liver or kidney cancer. The CDR3 runs from the conserved cysteine through the conserved F or W. The D gene is left open where the match is weak. Not every row has a clone size; where given, it reads once, few, many or a size class.

CDR3aa: CASKLLGTRPQHF
CDR3nt: TGTGCCAGCAAGCTTCTGGGCACCCGGCCCCAGCATTTT
d_gene: .
v_gene: TRBV28
j_gene: TRBJ1-5
abundance: .

CDR3aa: CASSLGTDRISYEQYF
CDR3nt: TGTGCCAGCAGCCTCGGGACAGACCGAATCTCCTACGAGCAGTACTTC
d_gene: TRBD1
v_gene: TRBV11-2
j_gene: TRBJ2-7
abundance: .

CDR3aa: CASRTTVGELFF
CDR3nt: TGTGCCAGCAGGACCACTGTGGGGGAGCTGTTTTTT
d_gene: .
v_gene: TRBV5-5
j_gene: TRBJ2-2
abundance: .

CDR3aa: CASSYEGSSYEQYF
CDR3nt: TGTGCCAGCAGTTACGAGGGGAGCTCCTACGAGCAGTACTTC
d_gene: .
v_gene: TRBV6-6
j_gene: TRBJ2-7
abundance: .

CDR3aa: CASSFHGSLSGEQYF
CDR3nt: TGTGCCAGCAGCTTTCACGGGAGCCTCTCAGGCGAGCAGTACTTC
d_gene: .
v_gene: TRBV7-2
j_gene: TRBJ2-7
abundance: .

CDR3aa: CASSESMGQGYSGGYTF
CDR3nt: TGTGCCAGCAGTGAATCAATGGGACAGGGGTATAGTGGTGGCTACACCTTC
d_gene: TRBD1
v_gene: TRBV6-1
j_gene: TRBJ1-2
abundance: few

CDR3aa: CATSSPGQFNEKLFF
CDR3nt: TGTGCCACCAGCAGTCCGGGACAGTTCAATGAAAAACTGTTTTTT
d_gene: TRBD1
v_gene: TRBV15
j_gene: TRBJ1-4
abundance: .

CDR3aa: CASSQVFEGNSPLHF
CDR3nt: TGTGCCAGCAGCCAAGTGTTTGAGGGGAATTCACCCCTCCACTTT
d_gene: .
v_gene: TRBV4-2
j_gene: TRBJ1-6
abundance: .

CDR3aa: CASSALGRAEAFF
CDR3nt: TGTGCCAGCAGCGCTTTAGGGAGGGCTGAAGCTTTCTTT
d_gene: .
v_gene: TRBV9
j_gene: TRBJ1-1
abundance: medium-sized

CDR3aa: CAWNVGPGNTIYF
CDR3nt: TGTGCCTGGAACGTGGGGCCTGGAAACACCATATATTTT
d_gene: .
v_gene: TRBV30
j_gene: TRBJ1-3
abundance: .

CDR3aa: CASSEPPSSYNEQFF
CDR3nt: TGCGCCAGCAGTGAGCCGCCAAGCTCCTACAATGAGCAGTTCTTC
d_gene: .
v_gene: TRBV5-1
j_gene: TRBJ2-1
abundance: .

CDR3aa: CASSPTGGGAVNTEAFF
CDR3nt: TGTGCCAGCAGTCCGACCGGAGGGGGCGCGGTGAACACTGAAGCTTTCTTT
d_gene: TRBD1
v_gene: TRBV28
j_gene: TRBJ1-1
abundance: once

CDR3aa: CASSIGGTGVGQPQHF
CDR3nt: TGTGCCAGTAGTATAGGGGGGACAGGGGTAGGTCAGCCCCAGCATTTT
d_gene: TRBD1
v_gene: TRBV19
j_gene: TRBJ1-5
abundance: .

CDR3aa: CASSAAPRSGGTDTQYF
CDR3nt: TGTGCCAGCAGCGCAGCCCCGCGATCCGGGGGCACGGATACGCAGTATTTT
d_gene: .
v_gene: TRBV9
j_gene: TRBJ2-3
abundance: .

CDR3aa: CASSLVTPYSSYNEQFF
CDR3nt: TGTGCCAGCAGCTTAGTTACACCCTACTCCTCCTACAATGAGCAGTTCTTC
d_gene: .
v_gene: TRBV7-2
j_gene: TRBJ2-1
abundance: .

CDR3aa: CASSLPAGTGISGANVLTF
CDR3nt: TGTGCCAGCAGCTTACCTGCCGGGACAGGCATCTCTGGGGCCAACGTCCTGACTTTC
d_gene: TRBD1
v_gene: TRBV7-3
j_gene: TRBJ2-6
abundance: few

CDR3aa: CASSGTGDNEQFF
CDR3nt: TGTGCCAGCAGTGGAACAGGGGACAATGAGCAGTTCTTC
d_gene: TRBD1
v_gene: TRBV2
j_gene: TRBJ2-1
abundance: once

CDR3aa: CASSISTDPGGYTF
CDR3nt: TGTGCCAGCAGTATCTCAACAGACCCGGGTGGCTACACCTTC
d_gene: .
v_gene: TRBV27
j_gene: TRBJ1-2
abundance: .

CDR3aa: CASSTRASGGNTIYF
CDR3nt: TGTGCCAGCAGTACGAGAGCCTCGGGGGGAAACACCATATATTTT
d_gene: .
v_gene: TRBV28
j_gene: TRBJ1-3
abundance: .

CDR3aa: CASSPERDHTIYF
CDR3nt: TGTGCCAGCTCCCCAGAGCGGGATCACACCATATATTTT
d_gene: .
v_gene: TRBV18
j_gene: TRBJ1-3
abundance: once

CDR3aa: CASSLGQAQETQYF
CDR3nt: TGCGCCAGCAGCTTGGGACAGGCACAAGAGACCCAGTACTTC
d_gene: .
v_gene: TRBV5-1
j_gene: TRBJ2-5
abundance: .

CDR3aa: CASSLNSGVDYGYTF
CDR3nt: TGTGCCAGCAGCTTAAATTCAGGGGTCGACTATGGCTACACCTTC
d_gene: .
v_gene: TRBV7-3
j_gene: TRBJ1-2
abundance: once

CDR3aa: CASSNGTSKETQYF
CDR3nt: TGTGCCAGCAGCAACGGGACTAGCAAAGAGACCCAGTACTTC
d_gene: .
v_gene: TRBV21-1
j_gene: TRBJ2-5
abundance: once

CDR3aa: CASSQMGGSGNTIYF
CDR3nt: TGTGCCAGCAGCCAAATGGGGGGTTCTGGAAACACCATATATTTT
d_gene: .
v_gene: TRBV9
j_gene: TRBJ1-3
abundance: .

CDR3aa: CASSQDTSTSVYEQYF
CDR3nt: TGCGCCAGCAGCCAAGATACGTCGACCTCGGTCTACGAGCAGTACTTC
d_gene: .
v_gene: TRBV4-3
j_gene: TRBJ2-7
abundance: .

CDR3aa: CASSQGTGDEQYF
CDR3nt: TGCGCCAGCAGCCAGGGAACAGGGGACGAGCAGTACTTC
d_gene: TRBD1
v_gene: TRBV4-3
j_gene: TRBJ2-7
abundance: .

CDR3aa: CASSIGQNNEQFF
CDR3nt: TGTGCCAGTAGTATAGGACAGAACAATGAGCAGTTCTTC
d_gene: .
v_gene: TRBV19
j_gene: TRBJ2-1
abundance: .

CDR3aa: CASSVEPGTTDTQYF
CDR3nt: TGTGCCAGCAGCGTAGAGCCTGGAACAACAGATACGCAGTATTTT
d_gene: .
v_gene: TRBV9
j_gene: TRBJ2-3
abundance: .

CDR3aa: CASSAARTNYNEQFF
CDR3nt: TGTGCCAGCAGCGCGGCAAGGACAAACTACAATGAGCAGTTCTTC
d_gene: .
v_gene: TRBV13
j_gene: TRBJ2-1
abundance: .

CDR3aa: CASRRNRDSGEAFF
CDR3nt: TGTGCCAGTAGGCGCAACAGGGACTCCGGTGAAGCTTTCTTT
d_gene: .
v_gene: TRBV19
j_gene: TRBJ1-1
abundance: once

CDR3aa: CASRAQQGAGTEAFF
CDR3nt: TGTGCCAGCAGGGCTCAACAGGGGGCCGGCACTGAAGCTTTCTTT
d_gene: TRBD1
v_gene: TRBV2
j_gene: TRBJ1-1
abundance: .

CDR3aa: CASSSPGGYNEQFF
CDR3nt: TGTGCCAGCAGCTCCCCCGGGGGCTACAATGAGCAGTTCTTC
d_gene: .
v_gene: TRBV7-2
j_gene: TRBJ2-1
abundance: .

CDR3aa: CASSGLQGVTNSPLHF
CDR3nt: TGTGCCAGCAGTGGCCTCCAGGGGGTAACTAATTCACCCCTCCACTTT
d_gene: TRBD1
v_gene: TRBV2
j_gene: TRBJ1-6
abundance: once